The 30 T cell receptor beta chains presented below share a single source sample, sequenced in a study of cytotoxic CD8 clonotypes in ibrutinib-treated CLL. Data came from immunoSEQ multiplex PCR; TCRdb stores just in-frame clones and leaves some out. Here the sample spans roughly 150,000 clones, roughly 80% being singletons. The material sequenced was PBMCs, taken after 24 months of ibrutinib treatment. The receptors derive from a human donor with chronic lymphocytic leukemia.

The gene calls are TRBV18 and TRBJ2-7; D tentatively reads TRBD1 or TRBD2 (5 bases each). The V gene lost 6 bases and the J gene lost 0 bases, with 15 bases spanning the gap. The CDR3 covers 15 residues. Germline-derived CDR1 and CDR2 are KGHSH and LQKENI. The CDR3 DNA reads TGTGCCAGCTCTCCCGGGACCCAGAGCTCCTACGAGCAGTACTTC. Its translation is CASSPGTQSSYEQYF. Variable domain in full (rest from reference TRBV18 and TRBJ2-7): NAGVMQNPRHLVRRRGQEARLRCSPMKGHSHVYWYRQLPEEGLKFMVYLQKENIIDESGMPKERFSAEFPKEGPSILRIQQVVRGDSAAYFCASSPGTQSSYEQYFGPGTRLTVT.

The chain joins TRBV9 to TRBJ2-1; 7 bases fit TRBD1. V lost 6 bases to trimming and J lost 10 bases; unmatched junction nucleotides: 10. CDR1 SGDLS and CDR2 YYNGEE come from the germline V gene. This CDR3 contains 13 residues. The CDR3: CASTLVTGVEQFF. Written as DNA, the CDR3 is TGTGCCAGCACCCTTGTAACAGGGGTAGAGCAGTTCTTC. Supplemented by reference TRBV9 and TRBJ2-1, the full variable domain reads DSGVTQTPKHLITATGQRVTLRCSPRSGDLSVYWYQQSLDQGLQFLIQYYNGEERAKGNILERFSAQQFPDLHSELNLSSLELGDSALYFCASTLVTGVEQFFGPGTRLTVL.

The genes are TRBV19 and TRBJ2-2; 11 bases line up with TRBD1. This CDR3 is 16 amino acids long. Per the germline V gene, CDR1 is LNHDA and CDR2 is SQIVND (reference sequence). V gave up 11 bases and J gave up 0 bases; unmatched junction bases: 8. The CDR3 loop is CAAGTGGIANTGELFF. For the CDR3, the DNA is TGTGCCGCCGGGACAGGGGGAATCGCGAACACCGGGGAGCTGTTTTTT.

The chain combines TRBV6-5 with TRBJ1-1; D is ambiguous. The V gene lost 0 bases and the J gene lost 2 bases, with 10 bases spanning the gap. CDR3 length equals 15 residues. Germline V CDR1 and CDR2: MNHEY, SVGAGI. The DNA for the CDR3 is TGTGCCAGCAGTTACTCGGGGAGAACTAACACTGAAGCTTTCTTT. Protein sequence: CASSYSGRTNTEAFF.

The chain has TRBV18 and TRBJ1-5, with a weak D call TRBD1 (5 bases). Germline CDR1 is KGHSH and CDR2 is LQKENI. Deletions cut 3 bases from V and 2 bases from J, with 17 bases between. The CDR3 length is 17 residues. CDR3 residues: CASSPLRTGGGNQPQHF. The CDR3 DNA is TGTGCCAGCTCACCGCTCAGGACTGGGGGGGGCAATCAGCCCCAGCATTTT.

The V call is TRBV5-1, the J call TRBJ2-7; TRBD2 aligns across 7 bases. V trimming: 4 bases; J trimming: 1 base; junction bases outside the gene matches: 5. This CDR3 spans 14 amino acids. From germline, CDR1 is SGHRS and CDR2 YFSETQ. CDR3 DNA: TGCGCCAGCAGCCCGACTAGCCAGTCCTACGAGCAGTACTTC. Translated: CASSPTSQSYEQYF.

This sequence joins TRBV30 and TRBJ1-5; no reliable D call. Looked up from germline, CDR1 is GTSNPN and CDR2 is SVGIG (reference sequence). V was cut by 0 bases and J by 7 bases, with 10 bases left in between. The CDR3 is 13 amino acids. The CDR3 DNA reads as TGTGCCTGGAGTGTACTTCCTGGGCAGCCCCAGCATTTT. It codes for CAWSVLPGQPQHF.

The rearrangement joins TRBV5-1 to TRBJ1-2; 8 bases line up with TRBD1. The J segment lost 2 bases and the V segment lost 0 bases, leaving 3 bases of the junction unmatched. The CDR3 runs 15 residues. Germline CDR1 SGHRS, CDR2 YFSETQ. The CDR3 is CASSLDPGGNYGYTF. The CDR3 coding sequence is TGCGCCAGCAGCTTGGACCCAGGGGGCAACTATGGCTACACCTTC.

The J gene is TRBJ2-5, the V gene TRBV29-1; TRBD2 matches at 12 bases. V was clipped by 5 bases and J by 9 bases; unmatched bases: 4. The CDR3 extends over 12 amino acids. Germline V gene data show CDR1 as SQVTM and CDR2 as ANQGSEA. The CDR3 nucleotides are TGCAGCGTTCTAGCGGGGGGGATGGCCCAGTACTTC. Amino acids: CSVLAGGMAQYF. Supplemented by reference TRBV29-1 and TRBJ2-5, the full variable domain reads SAVISQKPSRDICQRGTSLTIQCQVDSQVTMMFWYRQQPGQSLTLIATANQGSEATYESGFVIDKFPISRPNLTFSTLTVSNMSPEDSSIYLCSVLAGGMAQYFGPGTRLLVL.

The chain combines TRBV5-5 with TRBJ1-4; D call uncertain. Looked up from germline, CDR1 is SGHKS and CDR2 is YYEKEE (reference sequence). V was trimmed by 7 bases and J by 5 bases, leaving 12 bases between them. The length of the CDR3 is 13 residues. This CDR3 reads CASGLGRNEKLFF. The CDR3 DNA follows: TGTGCCAGCGGCCTAGGGCGGAATGAAAAACTGTTTTTT. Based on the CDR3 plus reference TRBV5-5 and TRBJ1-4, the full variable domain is DAGVTQSPTHLIKTRGQQVTLRCSPISGHKSVSWYQQVLGQGPQFIFQYYEKEERGRGNFPDRFSARQFPNYSSELNVNALLLGDSALYLCASGLGRNEKLFFGSGTQLSVL.

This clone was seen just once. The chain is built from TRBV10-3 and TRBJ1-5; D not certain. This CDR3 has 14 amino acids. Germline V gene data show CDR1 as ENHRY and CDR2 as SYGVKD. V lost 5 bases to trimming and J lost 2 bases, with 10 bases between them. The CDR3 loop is CAISQSGGNQPQHF. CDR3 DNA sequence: TGTGCCATCAGTCAAAGCGGGGGCAATCAGCCCCAGCATTTT.

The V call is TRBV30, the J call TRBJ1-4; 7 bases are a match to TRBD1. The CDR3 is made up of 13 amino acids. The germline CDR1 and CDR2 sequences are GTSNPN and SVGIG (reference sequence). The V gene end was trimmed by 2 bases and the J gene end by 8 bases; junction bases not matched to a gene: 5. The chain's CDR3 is CAWSRGLQEKLFF. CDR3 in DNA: TGTGCCTGGAGTAGGGGGCTTCAAGAAAAACTGTTTTTT.

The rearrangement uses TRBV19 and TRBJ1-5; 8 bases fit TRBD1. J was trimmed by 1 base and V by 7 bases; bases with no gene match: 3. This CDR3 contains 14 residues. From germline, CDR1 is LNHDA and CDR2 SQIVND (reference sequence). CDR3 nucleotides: TGTGCCAGTACCAGGACAGGGAGCAATCAGCCCCAGCATTTT. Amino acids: CASTRTGSNQPQHF.

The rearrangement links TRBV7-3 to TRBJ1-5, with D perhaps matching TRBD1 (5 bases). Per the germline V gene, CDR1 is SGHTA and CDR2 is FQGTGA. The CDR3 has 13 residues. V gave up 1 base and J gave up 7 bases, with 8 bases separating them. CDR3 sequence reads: CASSLMGDQPQHF. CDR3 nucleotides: TGTGCCAGCAGCTTAATGGGGGACCAGCCCCAGCATTTT. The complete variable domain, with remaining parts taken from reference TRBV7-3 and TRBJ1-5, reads GAGVSQTPSNKVTEKGKYVELRCDPISGHTALYWYRQSLGQGPEFLIYFQGTGAADDSGLPNDRFFAVRPEGSVSTLKIQRTERGDSAVYLCASSLMGDQPQHFGDGTRLSIL.

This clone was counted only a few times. DNA of the CDR3: TGTGCCTGGGAAACTTCTGGGGCCAACGTCCTGACTTTC. Translation gives CAWETSGANVLTF. The genes are TRBV30 and TRBJ2-6; D remains unclear. The CDR3 spans 13 residues. Germline CDR1 reads GTSNPN; CDR2 reads SVGIG (reference sequence). V was cut by 5 bases and J by 1 base, with 6 bases left in between.

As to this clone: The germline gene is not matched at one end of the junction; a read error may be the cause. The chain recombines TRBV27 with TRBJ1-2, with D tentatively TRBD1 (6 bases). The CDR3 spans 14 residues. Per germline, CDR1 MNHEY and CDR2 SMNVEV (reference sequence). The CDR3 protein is CASSLRGTNSGYTF. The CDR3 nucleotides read TGTGCCAGCAGTTTACGCGGGACAAACTCTGGCTACACCTTC.

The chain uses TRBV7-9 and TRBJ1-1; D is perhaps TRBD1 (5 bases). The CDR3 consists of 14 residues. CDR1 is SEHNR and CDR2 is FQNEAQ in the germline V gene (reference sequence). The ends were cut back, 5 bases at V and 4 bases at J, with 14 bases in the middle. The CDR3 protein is CASSASGGSTEAFF. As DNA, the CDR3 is TGTGCCAGCAGCGCGTCCGGGGGGAGCACTGAAGCTTTCTTT.

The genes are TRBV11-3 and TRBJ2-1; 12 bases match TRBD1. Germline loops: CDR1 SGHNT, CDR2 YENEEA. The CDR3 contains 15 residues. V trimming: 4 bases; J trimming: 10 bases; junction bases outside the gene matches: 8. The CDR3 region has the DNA TGTGCCAGCAGCTCCCGGGACAGGGGGCTCTTGGAGCAGTTCTTC. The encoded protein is CASSSRDRGLLEQFF.

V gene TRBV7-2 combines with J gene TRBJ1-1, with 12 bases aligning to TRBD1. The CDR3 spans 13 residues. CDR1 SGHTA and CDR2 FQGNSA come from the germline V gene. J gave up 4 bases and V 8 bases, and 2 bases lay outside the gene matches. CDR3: CASVGQGATEAFF. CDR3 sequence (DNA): TGTGCCAGCGTGGGACAGGGGGCCACTGAAGCTTTCTTT.

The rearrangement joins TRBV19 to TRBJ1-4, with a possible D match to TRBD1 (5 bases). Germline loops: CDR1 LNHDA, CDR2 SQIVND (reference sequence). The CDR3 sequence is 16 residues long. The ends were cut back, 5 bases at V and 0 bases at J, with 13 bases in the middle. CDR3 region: CASSPMGPSTNEKLFF. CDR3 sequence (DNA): TGTGCCAGTAGTCCAATGGGACCGTCAACTAATGAAAAACTGTTTTTT.

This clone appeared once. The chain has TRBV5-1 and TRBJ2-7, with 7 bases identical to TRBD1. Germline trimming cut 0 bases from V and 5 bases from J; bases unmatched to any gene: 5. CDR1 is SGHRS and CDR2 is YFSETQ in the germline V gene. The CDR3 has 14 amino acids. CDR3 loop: CASSLATGENEQYF. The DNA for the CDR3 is TGCGCCAGCAGCTTGGCCACAGGGGAAAACGAGCAGTACTTC.

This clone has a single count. The DNA for the CDR3 is TGCAGCGTTGACGGAGTGGGCCAGGGGGCTTCTAGAGAGCAGTTCTTC. Translating it yields CSVDGVGQGASREQFF. V and J are TRBV29-1 and TRBJ2-1; the match to TRBD1 covers 8 bases. Per the germline V gene, CDR1 is SQVTM and CDR2 is ANQGSEA. The CDR3 covers 16 residues. J gave up 10 bases and V 3 bases, and 17 bases lay outside the gene matches.

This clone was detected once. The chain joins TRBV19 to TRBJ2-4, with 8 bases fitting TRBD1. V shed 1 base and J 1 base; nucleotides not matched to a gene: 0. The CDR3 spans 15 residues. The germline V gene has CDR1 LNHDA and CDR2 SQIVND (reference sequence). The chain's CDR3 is CASSIGQGAKNIQYF. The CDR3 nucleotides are TGTGCCAGTAGTATAGGACAGGGGGCCAAAAACATTCAGTACTTC.

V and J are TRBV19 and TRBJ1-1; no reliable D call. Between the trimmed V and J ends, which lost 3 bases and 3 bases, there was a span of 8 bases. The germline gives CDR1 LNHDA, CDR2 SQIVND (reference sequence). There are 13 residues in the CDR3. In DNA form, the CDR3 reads TGTGCCAGTAGTATGGTCAGATACACTGAAGCTTTCTTT. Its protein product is CASSMVRYTEAFF.

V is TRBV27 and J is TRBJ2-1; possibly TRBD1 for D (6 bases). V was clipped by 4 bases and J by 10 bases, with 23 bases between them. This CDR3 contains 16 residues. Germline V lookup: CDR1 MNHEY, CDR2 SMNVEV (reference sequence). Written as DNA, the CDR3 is TGTGCCAGCAGTTCCCCTACAGGGAATACACAATGGGAGCAGTTCTTC. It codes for CASSSPTGNTQWEQFF.

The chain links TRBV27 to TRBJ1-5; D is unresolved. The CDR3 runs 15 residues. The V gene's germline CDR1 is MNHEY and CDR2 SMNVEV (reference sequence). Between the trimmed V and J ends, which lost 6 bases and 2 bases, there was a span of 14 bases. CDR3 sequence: CASSPLASGNQPQHF. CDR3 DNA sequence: TGTGCCAGCAGCCCCCTGGCCTCGGGCAATCAGCCCCAGCATTTT.

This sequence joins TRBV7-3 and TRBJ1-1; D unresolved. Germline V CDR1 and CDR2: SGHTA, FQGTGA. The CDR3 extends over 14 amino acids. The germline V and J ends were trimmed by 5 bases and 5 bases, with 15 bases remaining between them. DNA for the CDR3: TGTGCCAGCAGCCCAGGACCAAGGGTGACTGAAGCTTTCTTT. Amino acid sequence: CASSPGPRVTEAFF. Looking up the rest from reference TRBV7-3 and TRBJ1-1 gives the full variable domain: GAGVSQTPSNKVTEKGKYVELRCDPISGHTALYWYRQSLGQGPEFLIYFQGTGAADDSGLPNDRFFAVRPEGSVSTLKIQRTERGDSAVYLCASSPGPRVTEAFFGQGTRLTVV.

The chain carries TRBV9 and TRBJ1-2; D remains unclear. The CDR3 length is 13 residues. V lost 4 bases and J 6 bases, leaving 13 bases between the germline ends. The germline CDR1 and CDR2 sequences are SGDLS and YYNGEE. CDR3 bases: TGTGCCAGCAGCTCAAGACCCGGGGATGGCTACACCTTC. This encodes CASSSRPGDGYTF. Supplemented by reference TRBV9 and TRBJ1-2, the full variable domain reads DSGVTQTPKHLITATGQRVTLRCSPRSGDLSVYWYQQSLDQGLQFLIQYYNGEERAKGNILERFSAQQFPDLHSELNLSSLELGDSALYFCASSSRPGDGYTFGSGTRLTVV.

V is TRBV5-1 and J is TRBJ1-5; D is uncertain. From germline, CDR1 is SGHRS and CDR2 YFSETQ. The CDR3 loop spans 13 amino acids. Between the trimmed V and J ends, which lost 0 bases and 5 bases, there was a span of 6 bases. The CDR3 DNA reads TGCGCCAGCAGCTTGGCAGGCGATCAGCCCCAGCATTTT. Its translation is CASSLAGDQPQHF.

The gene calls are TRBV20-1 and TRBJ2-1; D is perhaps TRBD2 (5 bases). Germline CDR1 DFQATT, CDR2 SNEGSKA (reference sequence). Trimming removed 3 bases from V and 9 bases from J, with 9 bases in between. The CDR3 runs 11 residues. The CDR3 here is CSASRGGEQFF. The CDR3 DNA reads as TGCAGTGCTAGTCGAGGAGGTGAGCAGTTCTTC.